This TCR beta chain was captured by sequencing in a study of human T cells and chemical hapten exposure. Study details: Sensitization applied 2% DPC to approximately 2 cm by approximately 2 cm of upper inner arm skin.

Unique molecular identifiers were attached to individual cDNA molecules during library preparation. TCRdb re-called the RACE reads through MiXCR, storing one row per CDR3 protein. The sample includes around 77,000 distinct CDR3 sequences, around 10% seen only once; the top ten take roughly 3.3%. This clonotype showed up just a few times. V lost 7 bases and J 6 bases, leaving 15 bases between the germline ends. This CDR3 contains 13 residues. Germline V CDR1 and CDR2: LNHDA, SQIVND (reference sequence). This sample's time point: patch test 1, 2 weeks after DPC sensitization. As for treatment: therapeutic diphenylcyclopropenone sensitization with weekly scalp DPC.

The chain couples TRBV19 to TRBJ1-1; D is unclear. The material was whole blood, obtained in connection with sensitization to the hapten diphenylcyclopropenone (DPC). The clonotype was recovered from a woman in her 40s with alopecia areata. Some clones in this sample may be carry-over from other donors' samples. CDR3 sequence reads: CASTLHGVAEAFF. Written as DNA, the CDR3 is TGTGCCAGTACCTTACACGGAGTCGCTGAAGCTTTCTTT.